This T cell receptor (beta chain) was found in a study of OX40 agonist ivuxolimab in advanced cancers. A word on this clone: As yet, its antigen is unknown.

The V and J ends lost 7 bases and 4 bases, in that order; junction bases with no gene match: 4. There are 12 residues in the CDR3. The germline V gene encodes CDR1 MDHEN and CDR2 SYDVKM. TCRdb keeps only in-frame clones here, not all; method: immunoSEQ multiplex PCR. Among some 44,000 clones listed, roughly 80% were seen once. General study findings and limits: Expanded peripheral T-cell antigen specificity went undetermined.

V and J are TRBV28 and TRBJ2-7, with 7 positions matching TRBD1. The receptor comes from an adult with an advanced solid tumor such as melanoma, head and neck, liver or kidney cancer. The sequences come from CD4+ or CD8+ T cells sorted from blood, collected in a trial of the OX40 agonist ivuxolimab. In DNA form, the CDR3 reads TGTGCCAGCAAGGGACAGTTTTACGAGCAGTACTTC. Protein sequence: CASKGQFYEQYF.